The T cell receptor (beta chain) under discussion was sequenced for a study of blood T cell repertoires in COVID-19. Study summary: T cells, B-cell-depleted T cells, or PBMCs provided the cDNA or gDNA that served as material.

Losses at the gene ends were 4 bases for V and 11 bases for J; bases not matched to a gene: 6. This CDR3 spans 14 amino acids. Germline CDR1 is KGHDR and CDR2 is SFDVKD. Study processing details: Amplification of reference gene primers provided the estimated nucleated cell counts. The data were produced by immunoSEQ multiplex PCR, yet TCRdb's version contains in-frame clones alone and is incomplete. The DNA gave D and trimming, while V, J and clone size come from that table. The profile shows roughly 190,000 clones, roughly 84% of them singletons. In terms of age and location, participants ranged from about 18 to 95 years and lived in around 22 US areas. Participants classified as exposed had met a COVID-19 case within 2 weeks before study entry.

The clonotype comes from a woman aged 25 to 39 who had been exposed to COVID-19. The chain has TRBV24-1 and TRBJ2-3, with 12 nucleotides matching TRBD2. Sample: PBMCs or T cells enriched from blood (not recorded which). The CDR3 DNA reads as TGTGCCACCAGTGACTTTACTAGCGGGGGGATGCAGTATTTT. Residues: CATSDFTSGGMQYF.